Detailed here is one TCR beta chain. Its antigen is currently unknown. These data belong to a study of OX40 agonist ivuxolimab in advanced cancers. Across the whole study: Intravenous ivuxolimab was administered to patients every 2 weeks at 0.01 to 10 mg/kg. Every patient in dose escalation had hepatocellular carcinoma, melanoma, renal cell or head and neck cancer.

Profiled with immunoSEQ multiplex PCR; TCRdb holds only in-frame clones, not every one. This repertoire shows 40,000 to 45,000 clones, around 85% found once; its top ten account for 0.38%. Germline V gene lookup returns CDR1 SGHTA and CDR2 FQGTGA. The J segment lost 2 bases and the V segment lost 3 bases, leaving 1 base of the junction unmatched. CDR3 size: 15 residues. Findings and caveats of the study: Among T cells, CD8+ cells averaged more expanded clones than CD4+ cells.

The cohort excluded patients with autoimmune disease history or systemic immunosuppression. Sequences were derived from CD4+ or CD8+ T cells sorted from blood, sampled in a trial of the OX40 agonist ivuxolimab. The gene calls are TRBV7-3 and TRBJ2-1; 10 positions agree with TRBD2. This TCR was sampled from an adult with an advanced solid tumor such as melanoma, head and neck, liver or kidney cancer. The chain's CDR3 is CASSFSGGAYNEQFF. CDR3 nucleotide sequence: TGTGCCAGCAGCTTCAGCGGGGGGGCCTACAATGAGCAGTTCTTC.